The 10 T cell receptor beta chains in this list originate from one sample, sequenced in a study of blood T cell repertoires in COVID-19. Clones were read by immunoSEQ multiplex PCR, and TCRdb kept only the in-frame ones, dropping some. Of some 150,000 clones listed, about 82% are singletons. Material: PBMCs or T cells enriched from blood (not recorded which). All receptors derive from a woman aged 35 to 49 who had recovered from COVID-19.

The J gene is TRBJ1-4, the V gene TRBV5-5; TRBD1 matches at 10 bases. CDR3 length equals 18 residues. Germline V gene lookup returns CDR1 SGHKS and CDR2 YYEKEE (reference sequence). The junction had 7 bases not matched to a gene; V was cut back by 2 bases and J by 0 bases. The CDR3 region has the DNA TGTGCCAGCAGCTTAAGGGACAGGGGCTTTGCAACTAATGAAAAACTGTTTTTT. Translation: CASSLRDRGFATNEKLFF.

This chain joins TRBV3-1 (or the pseudogene TRBV3-2) and TRBJ1-2; 9 positions agree with TRBD1. After removal of 4 bases from V and 6 bases from J, the junction contained 0 bases not matched to a gene. Per germline, CDR1 LGHDT and CDR2 YNNKEL (reference sequence). The CDR3 runs 12 residues. The CDR3 DNA sequence: TGTGCCAGCAGCCGGACAGGGGATGGCTACACCTTC. Its translation: CASSRTGDGYTF.

V and J are TRBV30 and TRBJ1-1; TRBD1 agrees at 7 bases. This CDR3 is built from 15 residues. V dropped 1 base and J dropped 5; count of bases not matched to a gene: 10. Germline loops: CDR1 GTSNPN, CDR2 SVGIG (reference sequence). The CDR3 DNA is TGTGCCTGGAGTGAAAATCTCAGGGGGATGACTGAAGCTTTCTTT. Protein product: CAWSENLRGMTEAFF.

The chain employs TRBV3-1 (or the pseudogene TRBV3-2) and TRBJ1-1; no reliable D call. CDR1 and CDR2 (germline): LGHDT, YNNKEL (reference sequence). This CDR3 comprises 14 residues. V dropped 4 bases and J dropped 0 bases, with 9 bases sitting between them. The CDR3 DNA follows: TGTGCCAGCAGCCCAATAGGAGTGAACACTGAAGCTTTCTTT. Its protein is CASSPIGVNTEAFF.

This clone was detected only once. The V gene is TRBV5-1, the J gene TRBJ2-1, with 8 bases identical to TRBD2. This CDR3 is built from 20 residues. Unmatched junction bases numbered 19, after V lost 5 bases and J lost 0 bases. CDR1 and CDR2 (germline): SGHRS, YFSETQ. CDR3 in amino acids: CASRGSSGMKSPSSYNEQFF. CDR3 DNA sequence: TGCGCCAGCAGAGGAAGTAGCGGGATGAAATCCCCGAGCTCCTACAATGAGCAGTTCTTC.

The genes are TRBV4-1 and TRBJ2-7; D is undetermined. The CDR3 sequence is 14 residues long. CDR1 is MGHRA, CDR2 YSYEKL, per germline. Trimming shortened V by 1 base and J by 8 bases, and 15 bases separated the two germline ends. The CDR3 bases are TGCGCCAGCAGCCAAGCCCCGGGTAGCTCACAGCAGTACTTC. Protein sequence: CASSQAPGSSQQYF.

V gene TRBV7-3 combines with J gene TRBJ2-3; tentative D call: TRBD2 (6 bases). The germline gives CDR1 SGHTA, CDR2 FQGTGA. The CDR3 loop spans 15 amino acids. V lost 2 bases and J lost 5, with 14 bases in between. The CDR3 DNA sequence: TGTGCCAGCAGCTTACGGGTGGGACTGGGAGATACGCAGTATTTT. As protein: CASSLRVGLGDTQYF.

The J gene is TRBJ1-2, the V gene TRBV5-1; TRBD1 matches at 8 bases. This CDR3 is 14 amino acids long. J lost 5 bases, V lost 3 bases, and 6 bases had no gene match. The V gene's germline CDR1 is SGHRS and CDR2 YFSETQ. The CDR3 DNA sequence: TGCGCCAGCAGCTACTTACAGGGGGAGTATGGCTACACCTTC. Amino acids: CASSYLQGEYGYTF.

The chain has TRBV2 and TRBJ2-1; 8 nucleotides align to TRBD2. The V segment lost 7 bases and the J segment 0 bases; nucleotides outside the gene matches: 8. The germline gives CDR1 SNHLY, CDR2 FYNNEI. This CDR3 comprises 16 residues. DNA of the CDR3: TGTGCCAGCATCCTAAAGGGGACTAGCTCCTACAATGAGCAGTTCTTC. Residues: CASILKGTSSYNEQFF.

This sequence joins TRBV29-1 and TRBJ1-2, with D maybe TRBD1 (6 bases). CDR1 SQVTM and CDR2 ANQGSEA come from the germline V gene. The CDR3 consists of 12 residues. With 0 bases removed from V and 8 bases from J, the gap between germline ends came to 10 bases. The CDR3 DNA is TGCAGCGTTGAAGAGGCAGGGGTCGGCTACACCTTC. Encoded protein: CSVEEAGVGYTF.